What follows is one T cell receptor beta chain and its context. Its antigen is not yet known. Library construction relied on the immunoSEQ multiplex PCR assay. The multiplex PCR relied on a mix of 60 forward primers for TCR Vbeta segments and 13 reverse primers for TCR Jbeta segments. Amplification of the CDR3 region of rearranged TCR beta genes was performed with a multiplex PCR assay on genomic DNA. The Illumina HiSeq System was used to sequence the amplified TCR beta libraries as 87-base-pair reads. In the source study's methods: Across the roughly 700 repertoires, a later analysis counted some 80 million unique TCR beta chains, 9 million to 14 million of which were shared by at least two donors. Raw reads were error-corrected and collapsed into unique sequences with a nearest-neighbor algorithm that merged closely related sequences to remove PCR and sequencing errors. To assign V, D and J gene segments, CDR3 sequences were aligned to IMGT reference sequences. For a sequence to be retained, a match of at least six nucleotides to both a V gene segment and a J gene segment was required. Rearrangements were classified as productive when the CDR3 lacked stop codons and remained in frame with V and J, and all other rearrangements were classified as non-productive. Following IMGT convention, CDR3 was defined as the stretch from the second conserved V-encoded cysteine to the conserved J-encoded phenylalanine. The earlier analysis of approximately 590 of the donors excluded any sequence lacking an unambiguous match to a single V gene segment. In an earlier analysis of several hundred of the donors, V segments were called functional above 56.7% productive rearrangements and were called segregating when the between-donor standard deviation exceeded 5%. To diagnose cytomegalovirus status from the catalog of TCR beta chain sequences, a statistical classification framework was built. V and J gene assignment, in a later analysis, came from comparing TCR nucleotide sequences with IMGT/GENE-DB human TR gene sequences. A later analysis assigned CDR3 sequences and most-parsimonious VDJ recombination scenarios with the TCRdist pipeline. In a later analysis, each TCR beta chain was defined by its CDR3 amino acid sequence together with its V-gene family, and reads lacking a unique V-gene family were excluded. To address suspected cross-contamination and a sequencing artifact, a later analysis removed roughly 580 highly shared, low-generation-probability nucleotide sequences. In a later analysis, a clonal expansion index for each public chain was calculated from normalized within-repertoire ranks of inferred template counts. In a later analysis, generation probabilities were computed using a VDJ recombination model fitted to out-of-frame rearrangements, and the results were checked against IGoR. Hypergeometric tests were used in a later analysis to score TCR-TCR, TCR-HLA and TCR-CMV co-occurrence, with a repertoire-size bias correction applied to the TCR pairs. To estimate false discovery rates, a later analysis permuted the HLA or CMV assignments 20 times. A later analysis grouped co-occurring TCRs with DBSCAN, adding TCRdist sequence similarity when clustering within HLA-allele-positive subsets. For co-occurrence clustering, repertoires with fewer than 30,000 or more than 120,000 public chains were excluded, along with roughly 5 repertoires with anomalous nucleotide sharing. Not all clones reach the TCRdb copy of this immuneACCESS table, which keeps in-frame sequences only. Checked studies attribute under half of the gap to unresolved V genes and leave the rest unexplained. V and J calls and clone size are those listed in that table; D and trimming were worked out from the DNA. The table for this sample shows about 130,000 clones. Of the sample, 1.7% is held by the ten largest clones.

Looking up the germline V gene yields CDR1 SGHRS and CDR2 YFSETQ. The CDR3 spans 15 residues, from the cysteine through the phenylalanine. Only the CDR3 region is kept as DNA, spanning 45 bases read in frame from base 1. Germline trimming: 4 bases from V, 1 base from J; junction bases outside gene matches: 4. The entry originates in a study of cytomegalovirus exposure and HLA in healthy donors (dated by TCRdb to the late 2010s). About the investigation overall: An earlier analysis of some 600 of the donors reported under 300 Gb of sequence data and 90 million to 120 million unique TCR beta sequences obtained from about 180 million T cells. Donor age, sex, ethnicity and CMV serostatus were compiled together with the repertoire data. A separate validation cohort of about 110 different subjects was used in addition to the approximately 700-subject first cohort. Both class I and class II loci were covered by HLA typing, at four-digit resolution. To predict cytomegalovirus infection status, the study combined high-throughput TCR immunosequencing, statistical association of individual TCRs with disease status, and machine learning. Roughly five DR-DQ haplotypes were handled as single units for association and clustering because linkage in the cohort was strong. All discovery cohort repertoires had been generated on a single sequencing platform. In an earlier analysis of roughly 600 of the donors, high-throughput TCR beta sequencing was used to judge whether each TCR beta V gene segment behaved as functional or pseudogenic. Among the roughly 370 genotyped donors, about 85% belonged to the genetic ancestry cluster associated with self-reported Caucasian donors. To study patterns of TCR occurrence, a later analysis re-analyzed previously published TCR beta repertoires from 650 to 750 donors and added high-resolution HLA genotyping. The number of typed donors differed by locus: about 620-640 for A, B, C, DRB1 and DQB1; approximately 520 for DQA1; 606 for DPA1; and around 470 for DPB1. The later analysis used no new phenotypic data to find candidate immune exposures, relying instead on TCR beta sequences and their occurrence across donors. A later genetic analysis used genome-wide SNP genotypes for about 65% of the roughly 700 donors, treating that subset as a discovery cohort. The study profiled the T cell repertoires of under 850 subjects by immunosequencing and related them to cytomegalovirus serostatus. An early release that covered about 600 HLA-typed donors contained around 300 gigabases of sequencing data and 80 million or so unique TCR sequences. The study aimed to test whether signatures of past pathogen exposure could be identified by cataloging public T cell receptors. Across 300 to 500 genotyped donors of the cohort, an average of about 240,000 unique TCR beta nucleotide sequences per donor were sequenced, and 15% to 20% of those sequences were non-productive.

The cohort comprised around 700 healthy bone marrow donors. At the time of sampling, all cohort members were nominally healthy, though unrecorded immune exposures were likely present. The donor tested CMV seronegative and was one of the 352 seronegative cohort members. A peripheral blood sample was provided by each donor, and peripheral blood mononuclear cells were used for TCR beta sequencing. Genomic DNA was extracted from the blood cell samples with the Qiagen DNeasy Blood Extraction Kit. Broader findings and caveats from the paper: Sequencing depth was assumed to be roughly uniform across donors in the presence/absence analyses, though that assumption may not hold. Assigning TCR associations to individual alleles was difficult when HLA alleles, especially DR and DQ, strongly co-occurred. It was suggested by the authors that the approach could potentially be generalized to other disease states and immunological phenotypes. A cluster of highly shared sequence variants was judged likely to represent a technical artifact of the sequencing pipeline. In vitro tests confirmed that three of the cytomegalovirus-associated TCR beta chains recognize cytomegalovirus antigens. Most TCR sequences were observed very rarely across donors, whereas some public TCRs were present in many individuals. In the study, 150 to 200 TCR beta chains were listed as associated with cytomegalovirus. In a later analysis, the rate of TCR association differed among HLA loci, with DRB1 alleles having the most associated TCRs and HLA-C alleles having the fewest. In a later analysis, several top co-occurrence clusters were reported to appear linked to parvovirus B19, influenza, CMV and Epstein-Barr virus. Because HLA typing was unavailable for some donors at each locus, only the typed subset was used in association tests. In a later analysis, HLA-associated TCR beta chains showed more clonal expansion and lower generation probabilities than non-associated chains that were equally common. A later genetic analysis associated a missense DCLRE1C variant with V-gene and J-gene trimming of TCR beta chains, and an independent cohort replicated the association. Broadly in line with IMGT annotations, most TCR beta V segments showed up in productive rearrangements about 90% or about 30% of the time in an earlier analysis of approximately 600 of the donors. A later analysis associated approximately 17,000 TCR beta sequences with specific HLA alleles at a false discovery rate of 0.05. For the cohort, immune exposure information was limited to CMV serostatus. According to a later analysis, most CMV-associated TCR beta chains appeared to be HLA-restricted, and the HLA associations seemed to be driven largely by CMV exposure. The earlier analysis of approximately 540 of the donors excluded some 15 rarely observed V segments, including chromosome 9 orphons, because counts were too low. According to a later genetic analysis, donors in an Asian-associated ancestry cluster had fewer N-insertions in productive TCRs than the roughly 660-donor mean. Some IMGT-functional V segments, including TRBV6-2 and TRBV6-3, could not be told apart with the 87-base-pair reads, so those segments were excluded. In this cohort, only TCR beta chains were sequenced, and detectable features were limited by the absence of alpha or paired-chain data. A further reported finding was that TCR beta sequences accurately predicted the HLA-A and HLA-B alleles for most subjects in the first cohort. In both the original and validation cohorts, the classifier was reported to diagnose cytomegalovirus status with high specificity and sensitivity. Correlated functional status among segregating V segments might reflect linkage disequilibrium, but an unknown experimental factor could not be ruled out.

The sequence derives from a man between 18 and 29 years old in good health and CMV-seronegative. Sequenced material: PBMCs. The chain was built from TRBV5-1 and TRBJ2-1; TRBD2 matches 8 bases in the middle. The CDR3 here reads CASSPSGGSYNEQFF. The nucleotides read TGCGCCAGCAGCCCGAGCGGGGGATCCTACAATGAGCAGTTCTTC.